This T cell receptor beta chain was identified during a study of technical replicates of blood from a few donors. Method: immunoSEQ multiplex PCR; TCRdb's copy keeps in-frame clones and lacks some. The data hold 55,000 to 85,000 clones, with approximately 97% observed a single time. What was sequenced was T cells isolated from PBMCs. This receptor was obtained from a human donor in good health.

DNA for the CDR3: TGTGCCAGCAGTTTTGAGGGTGCGGGGACTGAAGCTTTCTTT. The encoded protein is CASSFEGAGTEAFF. The chain is built from TRBV27 and TRBJ1-1; D remains unclear. The germline V gene encodes CDR1 MNHEY and CDR2 SMNVEV (reference sequence). V lost 3 bases, J lost 5 bases, and 13 bases lay in between. CDR3 length: 14 residues.